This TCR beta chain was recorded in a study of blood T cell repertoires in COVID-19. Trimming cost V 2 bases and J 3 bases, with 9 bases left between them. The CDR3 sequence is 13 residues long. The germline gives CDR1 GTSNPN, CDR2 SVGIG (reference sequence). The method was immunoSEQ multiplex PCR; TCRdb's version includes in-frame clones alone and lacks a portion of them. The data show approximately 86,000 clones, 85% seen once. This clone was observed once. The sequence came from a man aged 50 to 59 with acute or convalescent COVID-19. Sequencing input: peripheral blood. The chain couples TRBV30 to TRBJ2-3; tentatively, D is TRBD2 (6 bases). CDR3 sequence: CAWSTGSTDTQYF. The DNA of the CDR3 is TGTGCCTGGAGTACCGGGAGTACAGATACGCAGTATTTT.